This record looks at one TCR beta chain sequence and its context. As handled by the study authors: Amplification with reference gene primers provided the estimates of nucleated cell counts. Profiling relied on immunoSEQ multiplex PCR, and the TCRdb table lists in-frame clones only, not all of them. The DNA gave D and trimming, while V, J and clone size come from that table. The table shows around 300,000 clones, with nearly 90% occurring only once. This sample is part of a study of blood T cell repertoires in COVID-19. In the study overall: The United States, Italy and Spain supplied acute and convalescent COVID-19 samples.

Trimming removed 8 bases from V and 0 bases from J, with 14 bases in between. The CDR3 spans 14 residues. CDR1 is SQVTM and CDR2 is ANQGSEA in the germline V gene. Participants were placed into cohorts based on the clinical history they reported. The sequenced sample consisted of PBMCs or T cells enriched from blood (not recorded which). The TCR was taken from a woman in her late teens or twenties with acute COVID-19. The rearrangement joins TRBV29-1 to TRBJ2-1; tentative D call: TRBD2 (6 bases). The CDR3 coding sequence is TGCAGCTCCGCGGGGCCCAGCTCCTACAATGAGCAGTTCTTC. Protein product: CSSAGPSSYNEQFF.